Presented here are 21 T cell receptor beta chains from one specimen sequenced in a study of T-cell memory formation after mild COVID-19 (dated by TCRdb to 2020 to 2023). The method was 5' RACE. Reads for this sample came from an Illumina NovaSeq 6000. TCRdb passed the public sequencing reads through fastp at Q25 and MiXCR, retaining productive beta sequences. Here each entry gathers all rows of one CDR3 protein and keeps the most common genes and DNA. Across this sample there are 540,000 or so distinct CDR3 sequences, with roughly 22% seen only once. The ten largest clones capture roughly an eighth of the sample. Sequencing was carried out using PBMCs or a T cell subset sorted from them (not recorded which). All receptors come from an adult woman who had mild COVID-19 (a few samples of this study predate the infection). The sample titles of this study are shuffled in the database, so cell type and time point are left out; the donor was told from shared clones.

The chain links TRBV7-9 to TRBJ1-5, with TRBD1 as a possible D gene (5 bases). Germline loops: CDR1 SEHNR, CDR2 FQNEAQ (reference sequence). The CDR3 spans 14 residues. Trimming took 5 bases from V and 7 from J, leaving 15 bases between them. The CDR3 region has the DNA TGTGCCAGCAGCCCCGAGGGGAAGCCCCAGCCCCAGCATTTT. Amino acids: CASSPEGKPQPQHF. Based on the CDR3 plus reference TRBV7-9 and TRBJ1-5, the full variable domain is DTGVSQNPRHKITKRGQNVTFRCDPISEHNRLYWYRQTLGQGPEFLTYFQNEAQLEKSRLLSDRFSAERPKGSFSTLEIQRTEQGDSAMYLCASSPEGKPQPQHFGDGTRLSIL.

In its sample, this clonotype was seen a few times. J is TRBJ2-5 and V is TRBV7-9; TRBD1 might be the D (6 bases). Trimming shortened V by 3 bases and J by 1 base, and 18 bases separated the two germline ends. CDR3 size: 17 residues. Germline V gene data show CDR1 as SEHNR and CDR2 as FQNEAQ (reference sequence). In DNA form, the CDR3 reads TGTGCCAGCAGCTTCGCTAGGGGGATCCTCCTCCAAGAGACCCAGTACTTC. Protein product: CASSFARGILLQETQYF. Filled out from reference TRBV7-9 and TRBJ2-5, the complete variable domain reads DTGVSQNPRHKITKRGQNVTFRCDPISEHNRLYWYRQTLGQGPEFLTYFQNEAQLEKSRLLSDRFSAERPKGSFSTLEIQRTEQGDSAMYLCASSFARGILLQETQYFGPGTRLLVL.

The chain carries TRBV20-1 and TRBJ2-2; 8 bases map to TRBD2. The CDR3 loop spans 16 amino acids. The ends lost 1 base at V and 5 bases at J; junction bases unmatched: 9. Germline lookup yields CDR1 DFQATT and CDR2 SNEGSKA (reference sequence). This CDR3 reads CSARGRGTSWTGELFF. The CDR3 nucleotides read TGCAGTGCTAGAGGGAGAGGGACTAGTTGGACCGGGGAGCTGTTTTTT.

CDR3: CASSLQTGDYGYTF. The CDR3 region has the DNA TGCGCCAGCAGCTTGCAAACAGGGGACTATGGCTACACCTTC. This chain joins TRBV5-1 and TRBJ1-2, with 7 bases lining up with TRBD1. This CDR3 is built from 14 residues. Losses at the gene ends were 1 base for V and 3 bases for J; bases not matched to a gene: 3. The germline V gene has CDR1 SGHRS and CDR2 YFSETQ.

The chain joins TRBV7-6 to TRBJ2-4; unclear D gene. This CDR3 has 15 residues. Germline V gene data show CDR1 as SGHVS and CDR2 as FNYEAQ. V lost 0 bases and J 0 bases, leaving 6 bases between the germline ends. CDR3 residues: CASSLAPVAKNIQYF. The CDR3 nucleotides are TGTGCCAGCAGCTTAGCCCCGGTAGCCAAAAACATTCAGTACTTC.

The CDR3 DNA follows: TGTGCCAGCAGCCAAGGGAAGCTCGGACGGACCCAAGAGACCCAGTACTTC. It is translated as CASSQGKLGRTQETQYF. The chain combines TRBV3-1 with TRBJ2-5; D is uncertain. With 1 base removed from V and 1 base from J, the gap between germline ends came to 16 bases. CDR3 length: 17 residues. Looked up from germline, CDR1 is LGHDT and CDR2 is YNNKEL (reference sequence).

The chain links TRBV12-3 or TRBV12-4 to TRBJ2-7; the match to TRBD2 covers 9 bases. With V trimmed by 4 bases and J by 0 bases, 7 bases remained unmatched. This CDR3 is 16 amino acids long. CDR3 sequence reads: CASSYLAGLSSYEQYF. The CDR3 DNA is TGTGCCAGCAGTTATCTAGCGGGACTAAGCTCCTACGAGCAGTACTTC.

This clonotype was seen a handful of times. The V and J genes are TRBV7-8 and TRBJ1-1, with 10 nucleotides matching TRBD1. Per the germline V gene, CDR1 is SGHVS and CDR2 is FQNEAQ. The J segment lost 3 bases and the V segment lost 3 bases, leaving 1 base of the junction unmatched. The CDR3 length is 14 residues. The CDR3 region is CASSFDRGHTEAFF. The CDR3 DNA sequence: TGTGCCAGCAGCTTTGACAGGGGGCACACTGAAGCTTTCTTT.

This clonotype was seen many times. The V gene is TRBV27, the J gene TRBJ2-7; D is possibly TRBD2 (5 bases). The CDR3 runs to 12 residues. Germline values: CDR1 MNHEY, CDR2 SMNVEV (reference sequence). V lost 5 bases and J 7 bases, leaving 12 bases between the germline ends. The CDR3 reads CASSPPGGEQYF. The DNA of the CDR3 is TGTGCCAGCAGTCCCCCTGGCGGGGAGCAGTACTTC.

The V gene is TRBV12-3 or TRBV12-4, the J gene TRBJ1-5; D is possibly TRBD1 (5 bases). Trimming removed 6 bases from V and 6 bases from J, with 18 bases in between. The length of the CDR3 is 15 residues. CDR3 DNA: TGTGCCAGCAGCCCCCCGGGGGTTCCGGGTCAGCCCCAGCATTTT. This codes for CASSPPGVPGQPQHF.

The chain carries TRBV2 and TRBJ1-2; no reliable D call. V was pared by 0 bases and J by 4 bases, with 9 bases between. CDR3 length equals 14 residues. Germline assignment: CDR1 SNHLY and CDR2 FYNNEI. CDR3: CASSEARALYGYTF. In DNA form, the CDR3 reads TGTGCCAGCAGTGAAGCGCGAGCTCTCTATGGCTACACCTTC.

This sequence joins TRBV5-1 and TRBJ2-2, with D unclear. The CDR3 consists of 13 residues. Germline V gene lookup returns CDR1 SGHRS and CDR2 YFSETQ. V was cut by 6 bases and J by 5 bases, with 11 bases left in between. DNA for the CDR3: TGCGCCAGCATTAGTAAATCTACCGGGGAGCTGTTTTTT. Translating it yields CASISKSTGELFF.

Written as DNA, the CDR3 is TGCAGCGTGGTGACAGGGTTAGGCTACGAGCAGTACTTC. As protein: CSVVTGLGYEQYF. The rearrangement joins TRBV29-1 to TRBJ2-7; 7 nucleotides align to TRBD1. V dropped 6 bases and J dropped 3; count of bases not matched to a gene: 8. The CDR3 is 13 amino acids. Germline lookup yields CDR1 SQVTM and CDR2 ANQGSEA.

This clonotype was counted a single time. Here the CDR3 reads CSAFPPRGKGPYEQYF. CDR3 DNA: TGCAGTGCCTTCCCCCCCCGGGGGAAGGGCCCCTACGAGCAGTACTTC. The chain employs TRBV20-1 and TRBJ2-7; tentatively, D is TRBD2 (6 bases). The CDR3 runs 16 residues. Trimming removed 6 bases from V and 2 bases from J, with 23 bases in between. Germline CDR1 and CDR2: DFQATT and SNEGSKA (reference sequence).

This clonotype has just a few counts. The CDR3 loop reads CASSPRQGNSNEQFF. The CDR3 DNA follows: TGTGCCAGCTCACCGCGACAGGGGAACTCGAATGAGCAGTTCTTC. The chain joins TRBV18 to TRBJ2-1; 8 bases are a match to TRBD1. With V trimmed by 3 bases and J by 7 bases, 8 bases remained unmatched. Germline V gene sequence: CDR1 KGHSH, CDR2 LQKENI. This CDR3 is 15 amino acids long. The complete variable domain, with remaining parts taken from reference TRBV18 and TRBJ2-1, reads NAGVMQNPRHLVRRRGQEARLRCSPMKGHSHVYWYRQLPEEGLKFMVYLQKENIIDESGMPKERFSAEFPKEGPSILRIQQVVRGDSAAYFCASSPRQGNSNEQFFGPGTRLTVL.

This clonotype was observed a handful of times. This chain joins TRBV5-1 and TRBJ1-4; D gene ambiguous. The CDR3 is made up of 14 amino acids. Trimming pared 0 bases from V and 4 bases from J, leaving 7 bases between. Germline assignment: CDR1 SGHRS and CDR2 YFSETQ. The CDR3 DNA reads TGCGCCAGCAGCTTGGACGGGTATAATGAAAAACTGTTTTTT. This gives the protein CASSLDGYNEKLFF.

This clonotype was found a few times. The V and J genes are TRBV12-3 or TRBV12-4 and TRBJ1-1; D is unresolved. V lost 7 bases to trimming and J lost 4 bases, with 16 bases between them. This CDR3 is 14 amino acids long. The CDR3 spells CASIHSTMVTEAFF. CDR3 in DNA: TGTGCCAGCATCCACAGTACCATGGTCACTGAAGCTTTCTTT.

This clonotype appeared many times. The rearrangement joins TRBV6-6 to TRBJ2-7, with 11 bases lining up with TRBD2. This CDR3 has 13 amino acids. J was trimmed by 5 bases and V by 6 bases; bases with no gene match: 3. The germline gives CDR1 MNHNY, CDR2 SVGAGI (reference sequence). The CDR3 DNA sequence: TGTGCCAGCAGGGGACTAGCGGACCACGAGCAGTACTTC. Residues: CASRGLADHEQYF.

This clonotype has a handful of counts. V and J are TRBV18 and TRBJ2-1; 7 bases map to TRBD1. The ends lost 4 bases at V and 7 bases at J; junction bases unmatched: 4. The CDR3 runs 13 residues. Germline V CDR1 and CDR2: KGHSH, LQKENI. For the CDR3, the DNA is TGTGCCAGCTCACTTAACAGGGGAAATGAGCAGTTCTTC. Protein sequence: CASSLNRGNEQFF.

This clonotype has just a few counts. This chain joins TRBV7-9 and TRBJ2-5; 10 bases align to TRBD2. Trimming took 10 bases from V and 5 from J; bases not matched to a gene: 7. This CDR3 is 13 amino acids long. Germline V CDR1 and CDR2: SEHNR, FQNEAQ (reference sequence). The CDR3 nucleotides are TGTGCCATCCAGCGGGAGGGCCAGGAGACCCAGTACTTC. Translated: CAIQREGQETQYF.

This clonotype showed up just once. This CDR3 reads CASSLWANMRNGYTF. The DNA of the CDR3 is TGTGCCAGCAGCTTGTGGGCGAACATGCGGAATGGCTACACCTTC. V is TRBV5-4 and J is TRBJ1-2; no definite D call. Between the trimmed V and J ends, which lost 1 base and 6 bases, there was a span of 16 bases. This CDR3 has 15 amino acids. Germline V lookup: CDR1 SGHNT, CDR2 YYREEE (reference sequence).